The 25 T cell receptor beta chains below all came from one sample that was sequenced in a study of blood T cell repertoires in COVID-19. Data came from immunoSEQ multiplex PCR; TCRdb stores just in-frame clones and leaves some out. The table lists 60,000 to 65,000 clones, approximately 82% of them singletons. Sample: peripheral blood. These receptors all stem from a woman aged 60-70 years with acute or convalescent COVID-19.

The count of this clone is one. The chain combines TRBV25-1 with TRBJ1-4, with D unresolved. This CDR3 has 15 amino acids. V was cut by 2 bases and J by 5 bases, with 12 bases left in between. The V gene's germline CDR1 is MGHDK and CDR2 SYGVNS. Written as DNA, the CDR3 is TGTGCCAGCAGTGAACCCGGGAGGGAAAATGAAAAACTGTTTTTT. Amino acid sequence: CASSEPGRENEKLFF.

CDR3 DNA: TGTGCCACCAGTGATCCCGCCCCGGGGGAGCAGTACTTC. This translates into CATSDPAPGEQYF. This chain joins TRBV24-1 and TRBJ2-7, with a possible D match to TRBD2 (5 bases). Per germline, CDR1 KGHDR and CDR2 SFDVKD. The germline V and J ends were trimmed by 3 bases and 7 bases, with 12 bases remaining between them. The length of the CDR3 is 13 residues.

This clone was observed a few times. This chain links TRBV5-6 with TRBJ2-3, with 11 bases identical to TRBD2. This CDR3 is built from 14 residues. Germline CDR1 and CDR2: SGHDT and YYEEEE. With 2 bases clipped from V and 4 bases from J, the junction kept 0 bases outside the gene matches. The CDR3 here is CASSFSGGADTQYF. In DNA form, the CDR3 reads TGTGCCAGCAGCTTTAGCGGGGGGGCAGATACGCAGTATTTT. Combining the CDR3 with reference TRBV5-6 and TRBJ2-3 gives the whole variable domain DAGVTQSPTHLIKTRGQQVTLRCSPKSGHDTVSWYQQALGQGPQFIFQYYEEEERQRGNFPDRFSGHQFPNYSSELNVNALLLGDSALYLCASSFSGGADTQYFGPGTRLTVL.

The V gene is TRBV19, the J gene TRBJ2-1; weak D call: TRBD1 (5 bases). V was cut by 5 bases and J by 7 bases, with 18 bases left in between. Looked up from germline, CDR1 is LNHDA and CDR2 is SQIVND (reference sequence). The CDR3 spans 15 residues. The CDR3 nucleotides are TGTGCCAGTAGTTCCCCTGGGGCCCCGAGGAATGAGCAGTTCTTC. As protein: CASSSPGAPRNEQFF.

This clone was counted a single time. This rearrangement joins TRBV6-2 or TRBV6-3 to TRBJ2-3, with 11 bases fitting TRBD2. The V gene's germline CDR1 is MNHEY and CDR2 SVGEGT. The CDR3 extends over 17 amino acids. Germline trimming cut 1 base from V and 2 bases from J; bases unmatched to any gene: 5. For the CDR3, the DNA is TGTGCCAGCAGTTACTTACTAGCGGGGGACCCCACAGATACGCAGTATTTT. As protein: CASSYLLAGDPTDTQYF.

J is TRBJ2-3 and V is TRBV3-1 (or the pseudogene TRBV3-2); TRBD1 agrees at 9 bases. CDR1 is LGHDT, CDR2 YNNKEL, per germline (reference sequence). Trimming removed 4 bases from V and 4 bases from J; junction bases left unmatched: 3. The CDR3 is made up of 14 amino acids. The CDR3 sequence: CASSPTGGADTQYF. The CDR3 DNA follows: TGTGCCAGCAGCCCCACAGGGGGCGCAGATACGCAGTATTTT.

The genes are TRBV27 and TRBJ1-5; 10 nucleotides agree with TRBD1. CDR3 length: 14 amino acids. Germline V CDR1 and CDR2: MNHEY, SMNVEV (reference sequence). V dropped 5 bases and J dropped 7; count of bases not matched to a gene: 5. The CDR3, as DNA: TGTGCCAGCAGTCCCGGACAGGGGGGGCAGCCCCAGCATTTT. This gives the protein CASSPGQGGQPQHF.

This chain joins TRBV19 and TRBJ1-1, with 11 nucleotides matching TRBD1. Trimming cost V 6 bases and J 11 bases; bases outside gene matches: 11. CDR3 size: 14 residues. Per the germline V gene, CDR1 is LNHDA and CDR2 is SQIVND (reference sequence). CDR3 DNA: TGTGCCAGTAGGAGTGGACAGGGGGCCGGTGGGGCTTTCTTT. It encodes CASRSGQGAGGAFF.

This clone was seen a single time. This chain joins TRBV2 and TRBJ1-4; 7 bases agree with TRBD1. The V gene end was trimmed by 7 bases and the J gene end by 0 bases; junction bases not matched to a gene: 2. This CDR3 has 14 residues. Germline V gene data show CDR1 as SNHLY and CDR2 as FYNNEI. In DNA form, the CDR3 reads TGTGCCAGCAAAACAGGGGCAACTAATGAAAAACTGTTTTTT. It encodes CASKTGATNEKLFF.

As DNA, the CDR3 is TGCAGCGTTGACAGGGACACCGGGGAGCTGTTTTTT. Translating gives CSVDRDTGELFF. The gene calls are TRBV29-1 and TRBJ2-2; weak D call: TRBD1 (5 bases). The CDR3 spans 12 residues. With 3 bases removed from V and 3 bases from J, the gap between germline ends came to 5 bases. Germline CDR1 reads SQVTM; CDR2 reads ANQGSEA.

This clone was seen only once. The genes are TRBV5-1 and TRBJ1-1; D may be TRBD1 (5 bases). V lost 4 bases and J 1 base, leaving 11 bases between the germline ends. This CDR3 contains 14 residues. Per germline, CDR1 SGHRS and CDR2 YFSETQ. In DNA form, the CDR3 reads TGCGCCAGCAGCCCTTTTACAGGGAACACTGAAGCTTTCTTT. Its translation: CASSPFTGNTEAFF.

V gene TRBV5-1 combines with J gene TRBJ1-1; perhaps TRBD1 as D (5 bases). Germline assignment: CDR1 SGHRS and CDR2 YFSETQ. V shed 4 bases and J shed 1 base, with 14 bases lying between them. CDR3 length: 15 residues. For the CDR3, the DNA is TGCGCCAGCAGCCTGTCGGGGGGAACGAACACTGAAGCTTTCTTT. This gives the protein CASSLSGGTNTEAFF.

The V and J genes are TRBV19 and TRBJ1-1; D is possibly TRBD1 (6 bases). The CDR3 sequence is 13 residues long. Trimming pared 1 base from V and 5 bases from J, leaving 8 bases between. Germline lookup yields CDR1 LNHDA and CDR2 SQIVND (reference sequence). The CDR3 bases are TGTGCCAGTAGTATAGTGGGGGCGACTGAAGCTTTCTTT. Translated: CASSIVGATEAFF.

The chain carries TRBV7-6 and TRBJ2-1, with 10 nucleotides matching TRBD2. This CDR3 spans 15 amino acids. CDR1 and CDR2 from the germline V gene are SGHVS and FNYEAQ. Unmatched junction bases numbered 2, after V lost 2 bases and J lost 4 bases. Here the CDR3 DNA reads TGTGCCAGCAGCTTAAGTAGCGGGGGGTACAATGAGCAGTTCTTC. This codes for CASSLSSGGYNEQFF.

V usage is TRBV19 and J usage is TRBJ2-4; D is perhaps TRBD2 (6 bases). Germline CDR1 reads LNHDA; CDR2 reads SQIVND (reference sequence). The length of the CDR3 is 13 residues. Trimming removed 2 bases at V and 11 bases at J, with 13 bases between. CDR3 nucleotide sequence: TGTGCCAGTAGTATAAATGACGGAGGGTTTCAGTACTTC. This gives the protein CASSINDGGFQYF.

This chain joins TRBV9 and TRBJ2-1; TRBD2 aligns across 14 bases. The V and J ends lost 5 bases and 1 base, in that order; junction bases with no gene match: 11. This CDR3 region has 19 residues. Germline-derived CDR1 and CDR2 are SGDLS and YYNGEE. Here the CDR3 DNA reads TGTGCCAGCAGTGAAACGACTAGCGGGGGGGTCCTGTCCTACAATGAGCAGTTCTTC. Its protein is CASSETTSGGVLSYNEQFF.

The rearrangement uses TRBV7-9 and TRBJ1-2; D not resolved. V gave up 4 bases and J gave up 5 bases, with 11 bases separating them. This CDR3 region has 13 residues. Germline V lookup: CDR1 SEHNR, CDR2 FQNEAQ (reference sequence). This CDR3 reads CASSSFLEYGYTF. The CDR3, as DNA: TGTGCCAGCAGCTCCTTTTTAGAATATGGCTACACCTTC.

The chain joins TRBV3-1 (or the pseudogene TRBV3-2) to TRBJ1-1; possible D gene TRBD1, 5 bases. Germline V CDR1 and CDR2: LGHDT, YNNKEL (reference sequence). Trimming removed 4 bases at V and 5 bases at J, with 14 bases between. This CDR3 is built from 14 residues. The CDR3 sequence is CASSPPGRFTEAFF. CDR3 in DNA: TGTGCCAGCAGCCCCCCAGGGCGGTTTACTGAAGCTTTCTTT.

V is TRBV6-2 or TRBV6-3 and J is TRBJ2-7; 7 bases agree with TRBD1. The CDR3 contains 16 residues. V shed 2 bases and J 2 bases; nucleotides not matched to a gene: 9. Germline CDR1 is MNHEY and CDR2 is SVGEGT. The CDR3 nucleotides are TGTGCCAGCAGTTACGCTCAGGGGGACCCAACCTACGAGCAGTACTTC. Protein: CASSYAQGDPTYEQYF.

The V call is TRBV9, the J call TRBJ1-1; D is undetermined. Germline V lookup: CDR1 SGDLS, CDR2 YYNGEE. V was cut by 2 bases and J by 4 bases, with 15 bases left in between. This CDR3 has 15 residues. The CDR3 here is CASSVDPTAGTEAFF. CDR3 in DNA: TGTGCCAGCAGCGTGGACCCCACCGCGGGCACTGAAGCTTTCTTT.

The chain combines TRBV19 with TRBJ2-5; 7 bases line up with TRBD1. Germline V gene data show CDR1 as LNHDA and CDR2 as SQIVND (reference sequence). The CDR3 spans 12 residues. V shed 3 bases and J 5 bases; nucleotides not matched to a gene: 0. CDR3 coding DNA: TGTGCCAGTAGTATCAGGGGGGAGACCCAGTACTTC. Translated, it gives CASSIRGETQYF.

This chain links TRBV7-9 with TRBJ1-5; possible D gene TRBD1, 6 bases. V was shortened by 1 base and J by 5 bases, with 12 bases between the two germline ends. Germline V gene lookup returns CDR1 SEHNR and CDR2 FQNEAQ (reference sequence). The CDR3 totals 15 residues. Written as DNA, the CDR3 is TGTGCCAGCAGCTTAGGCTGGGACACCCATCAGCCCCAGCATTTT. Protein sequence: CASSLGWDTHQPQHF. Full variable domain (rest looked up from reference TRBV7-9 and TRBJ1-5): DTGVSQNPRHKITKRGQNVTFRCDPISEHNRLYWYRQTLGQGPEFLTYFQNEAQLEKSRLLSDRFSAERPKGSFSTLEIQRTEQGDSAMYLCASSLGWDTHQPQHFGDGTRLSIL.

The chain joins TRBV6-2 or TRBV6-3 to TRBJ2-5, with 9 bases matching TRBD1. From germline, CDR1 is MNHEY and CDR2 SVGEGT. V shed 2 bases, J shed 0 bases, and the junction held 4 bases outside the gene matches. This CDR3 spans 16 amino acids. The CDR3 DNA reads TGTGCCAGCAGTTACGGCGGGACAGGGTACCAAGAGACCCAGTACTTC. Protein sequence: CASSYGGTGYQETQYF.

This sequence joins TRBV2 and TRBJ1-6; D ambiguous. The CDR3 consists of 12 residues. In germline, CDR1 is SNHLY, CDR2 FYNNEI. CDR3 protein: CACAAYNSPLHF. As DNA, the CDR3 is TGTGCTTGCGCCGCCTATAATTCACCCCTCCACTTT.

The V gene is TRBV9, the J gene TRBJ2-1, with 8 positions matching TRBD2. Germline V CDR1 and CDR2: SGDLS, YYNGEE. The CDR3 loop spans 15 amino acids. The junction had 5 bases not matched to a gene; V was cut back by 3 bases and J by 3 bases. The CDR3 is CASSESSGDYNEQFF. CDR3 nucleotide sequence: TGTGCCAGCAGCGAGAGTAGCGGGGACTACAATGAGCAGTTCTTC.